The TCR beta chain under discussion was sequenced for a study of blood T cell repertoires in COVID-19. Looking at the study overall: From T cells, B-cell-depleted T cells, or PBMCs came the material, which was cDNA or gDNA.

Per germline, CDR1 SGHAT and CDR2 FQNNGV. This CDR3 has 17 amino acids. The trim removed 0 bases at V and 4 bases at J, leaving 9 bases unmatched. In the authors' methods: Reference gene primer amplification yielded estimated nucleated cell counts. Repertoires were generated with immunoSEQ multiplex PCR, while TCRdb's copy carries only in-frame clones and drops some. D and trimming come from the DNA, and the V and J calls and clone size come from that table. In the table there are around 130,000 clones, roughly 85% of which are singletons. V usage is TRBV11-2 and J usage is TRBJ2-1; 7 bases agree with TRBD1. The sequence came from a man in his fifties or sixties with acute or convalescent COVID-19. Sequencing used peripheral blood. The CDR3 DNA reads as TGTGCCAGCAGCTTAGAGCCCGGGACAGTGGTTTACAATGAGCAGTTCTTC. The encoded protein is CASSLEPGTVVYNEQFF.